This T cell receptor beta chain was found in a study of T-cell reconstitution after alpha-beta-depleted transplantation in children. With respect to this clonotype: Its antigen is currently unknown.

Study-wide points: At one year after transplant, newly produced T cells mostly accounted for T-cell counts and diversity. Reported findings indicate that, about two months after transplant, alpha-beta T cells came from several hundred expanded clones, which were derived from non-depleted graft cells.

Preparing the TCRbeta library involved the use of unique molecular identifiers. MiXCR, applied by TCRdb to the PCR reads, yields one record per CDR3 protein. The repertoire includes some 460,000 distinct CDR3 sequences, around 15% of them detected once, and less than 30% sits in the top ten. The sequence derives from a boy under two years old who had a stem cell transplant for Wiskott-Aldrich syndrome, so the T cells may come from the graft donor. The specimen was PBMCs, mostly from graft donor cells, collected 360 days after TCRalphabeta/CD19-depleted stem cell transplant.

CDR3 nucleotide sequence: TGTGCCAGCAGTTTCCCAACCCCACATAGCGAGACCCAGTACTTC. Protein sequence: CASSFPTPHSETQYF. The chain carries TRBV28 and TRBJ2-5; unclear D gene. The CDR3 contains 15 residues. Germline values: CDR1 MDHEN, CDR2 SYDVKM. The V end lost 3 bases, the J end lost 5 bases, and 16 bases lay between the germline ends.